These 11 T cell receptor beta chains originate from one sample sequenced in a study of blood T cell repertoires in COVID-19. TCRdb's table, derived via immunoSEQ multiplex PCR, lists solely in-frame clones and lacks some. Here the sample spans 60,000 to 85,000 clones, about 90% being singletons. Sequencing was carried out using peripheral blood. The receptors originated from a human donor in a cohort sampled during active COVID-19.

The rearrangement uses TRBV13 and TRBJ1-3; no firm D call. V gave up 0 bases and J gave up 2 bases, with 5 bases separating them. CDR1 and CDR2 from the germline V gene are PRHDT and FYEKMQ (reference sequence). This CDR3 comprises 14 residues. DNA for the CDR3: TGTGCCAGCAGCTTAGGGTTTACTGGAAACACCATATATTTT. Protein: CASSLGFTGNTIYF.

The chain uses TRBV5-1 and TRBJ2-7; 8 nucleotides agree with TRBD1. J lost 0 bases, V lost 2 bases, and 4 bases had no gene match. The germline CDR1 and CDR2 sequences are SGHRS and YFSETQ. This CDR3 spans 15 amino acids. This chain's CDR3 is CASSLDRGSSYEQYF. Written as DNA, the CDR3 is TGCGCCAGCAGCTTAGACAGGGGATCCTCCTACGAGCAGTACTTC.

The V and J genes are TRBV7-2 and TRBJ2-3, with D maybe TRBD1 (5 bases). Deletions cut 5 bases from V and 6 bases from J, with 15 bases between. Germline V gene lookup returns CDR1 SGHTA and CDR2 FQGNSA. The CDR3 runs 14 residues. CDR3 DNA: TGTGCCAGCAGCCAGAGTATAGCAGGGGATACGCAGTATTTT. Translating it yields CASSQSIAGDTQYF.

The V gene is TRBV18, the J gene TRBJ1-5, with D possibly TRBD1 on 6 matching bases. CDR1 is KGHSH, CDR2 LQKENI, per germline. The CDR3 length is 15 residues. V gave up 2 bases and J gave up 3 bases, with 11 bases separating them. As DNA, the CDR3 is TGTGCCAGCTCACCAACCGGGACAAACAATCAGCCCCAGCATTTT. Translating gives CASSPTGTNNQPQHF.

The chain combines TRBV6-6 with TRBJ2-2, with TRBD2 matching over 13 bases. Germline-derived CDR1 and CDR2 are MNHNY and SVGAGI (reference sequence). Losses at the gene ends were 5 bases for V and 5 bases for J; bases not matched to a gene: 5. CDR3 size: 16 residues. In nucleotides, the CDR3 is TGTGCCAGCAGTACGGGACTAGCGGGGCGTACCGGGGAGCTGTTTTTT. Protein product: CASSTGLAGRTGELFF.

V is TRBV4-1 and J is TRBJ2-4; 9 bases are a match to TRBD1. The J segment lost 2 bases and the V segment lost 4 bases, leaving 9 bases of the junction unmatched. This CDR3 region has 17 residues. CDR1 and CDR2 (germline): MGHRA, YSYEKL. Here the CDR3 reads CASSPGQGSGSKNIQYF. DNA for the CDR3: TGCGCCAGCAGCCCGGGACAGGGTAGTGGGTCCAAAAACATTCAGTACTTC.

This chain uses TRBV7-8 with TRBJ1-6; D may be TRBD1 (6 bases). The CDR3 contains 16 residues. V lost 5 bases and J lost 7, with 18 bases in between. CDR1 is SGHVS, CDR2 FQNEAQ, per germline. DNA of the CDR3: TGTGCCAGCAGCCCCGCCGGGGGGGCCAAAAATTCACCCCTCCACTTT. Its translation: CASSPAGGAKNSPLHF. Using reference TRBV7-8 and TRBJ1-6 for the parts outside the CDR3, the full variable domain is GAGVSQSPRYKVAKRGQDVALRCDPISGHVSLFWYQQALGQGPEFLTYFQNEAQLDKSGLPSDRFFAERPEGSVSTLKIQRTQQEDSAVYLCASSPAGGAKNSPLHFGNGTRLTVT.

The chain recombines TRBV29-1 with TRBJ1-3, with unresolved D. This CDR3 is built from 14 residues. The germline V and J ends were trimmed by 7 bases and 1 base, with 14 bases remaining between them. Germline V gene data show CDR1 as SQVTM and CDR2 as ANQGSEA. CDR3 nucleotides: TGCAGCGCCGAGGCGGCCTTTTCTGGAAACACCATATATTTT. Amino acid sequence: CSAEAAFSGNTIYF.

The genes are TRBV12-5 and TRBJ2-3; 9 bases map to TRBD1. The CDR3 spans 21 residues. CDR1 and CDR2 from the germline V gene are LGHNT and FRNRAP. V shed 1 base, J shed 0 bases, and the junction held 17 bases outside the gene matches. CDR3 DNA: TGTGCTAGTGGTTTGGGAAACAGGGGGCTCACTCCCCCCGATAGCACAGATACGCAGTATTTT. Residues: CASGLGNRGLTPPDSTDTQYF.

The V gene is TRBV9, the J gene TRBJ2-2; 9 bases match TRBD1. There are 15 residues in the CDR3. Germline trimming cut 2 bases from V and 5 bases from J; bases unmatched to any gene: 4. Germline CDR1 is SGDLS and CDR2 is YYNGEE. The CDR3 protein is CASSVNRGRTGELFF. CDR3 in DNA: TGTGCCAGCAGCGTTAACAGGGGGCGGACCGGGGAGCTGTTTTTT.

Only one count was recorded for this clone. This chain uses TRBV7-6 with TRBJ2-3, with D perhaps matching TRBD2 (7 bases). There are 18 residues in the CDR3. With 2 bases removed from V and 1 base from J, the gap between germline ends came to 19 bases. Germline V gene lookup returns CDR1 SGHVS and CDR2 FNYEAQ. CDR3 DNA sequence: TGTGCCAGCAGCTTACTGTCCCAGTGGGGGGGGCGCACAGATACGCAGTATTTT. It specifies CASSLLSQWGGRTDTQYF. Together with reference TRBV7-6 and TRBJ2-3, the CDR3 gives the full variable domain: GAGVSQSPRYKVTKRGQDVALRCDPISGHVSLYWYRQALGQGPEFLTYFNYEAQQDKSGLPNDRFSAERPEGSISTLTIQRTEQRDSAMYRCASSLLSQWGGRTDTQYFGPGTRLTVL.